The 19 T cell receptor beta chains reported below all come from one sample, sequenced in a study of blood T cell repertoires in COVID-19. Assay used: immunoSEQ multiplex PCR; TCRdb lists only in-frame clones, some missing. This table holds fewer than 350,000 clones, roughly 90% found once. Source material: peripheral blood. The receptors derive from a woman between 25 and 40 years old with COVID-19, enrolled during active disease.

V usage is TRBV5-1 and J usage is TRBJ2-7, with a weak D call TRBD1 (6 bases). The ends were cut back, 4 bases at V and 3 bases at J, with 11 bases in the middle. Germline values: CDR1 SGHRS, CDR2 YFSETQ. CDR3 length equals 13 residues. The CDR3 here is CASSTTGGYEQYF. The CDR3 DNA reads TGCGCCAGCAGCACGACAGGTGGCTACGAGCAGTACTTC. The full variable domain, with the rest looked up from reference TRBV5-1 and TRBJ2-7, is KAGVTQTPRYLIKTRGQQVTLSCSPISGHRSVSWYQQTPGQGLQFLFEYFSETQRNKGNFPGRFSGRQFSNSRSEMNVSTLELGDSALYLCASSTTGGYEQYFGPGTRLTVT.

The V gene is TRBV7-2, the J gene TRBJ1-2; a weak D match, TRBD1 (6 bases). Germline CDR1 reads SGHTA; CDR2 reads FQGNSA. Trimming took off 5 bases at V and 6 bases at J, with 10 bases between the two ends. The CDR3 has 12 amino acids. In nucleotides, the CDR3 is TGTGCCAGCAGCCCGCCAGGGGATGGCTACACCTTC. Translating it yields CASSPPGDGYTF.

This chain connects TRBV2 to TRBJ2-2, with no clear D. V was cut by 6 bases and J by 7 bases, with 15 bases left in between. Per the germline V gene, CDR1 is SNHLY and CDR2 is FYNNEI. The CDR3 extends over 14 amino acids. The CDR3 DNA sequence: TGTGCCAGCAGCGCCTCCCCAGGCTACGGGGAGCTGTTTTTT. This encodes CASSASPGYGELFF.

A single count supports this clone. The chain couples TRBV5-5 to TRBJ2-1; 9 bases map to TRBD2. V lost 3 bases, J lost 0 bases, and 1 base stayed unmatched. Germline V gives CDR1 SGHKS, CDR2 YYEKEE (reference sequence). This CDR3 is 15 amino acids long. CDR3 DNA: TGTGCCAGCAGCTGGGGACTAGCCTCCTACAATGAGCAGTTCTTC. This translates into CASSWGLASYNEQFF. The whole variable domain, filled in from reference TRBV5-5 and TRBJ2-1, reads DAGVTQSPTHLIKTRGQQVTLRCSPISGHKSVSWYQQVLGQGPQFIFQYYEKEERGRGNFPDRFSARQFPNYSSELNVNALLLGDSALYLCASSWGLASYNEQFFGPGTRLTVL.

This clone was recorded once. The genes are TRBV4-1 and TRBJ1-5; no clear D gene. V was pared by 2 bases and J by 6 bases, with 11 bases between. The CDR3 is 14 residues long. Germline CDR1 is MGHRA and CDR2 is YSYEKL. CDR3 residues: CASSQTETGQPQHF. The CDR3 DNA follows: TGCGCCAGCAGCCAAACGGAGACCGGTCAGCCCCAGCATTTT.

This chain joins TRBV21-1 and TRBJ1-2. TRBV21-1 is listed as a pseudogene. This CDR3 contains 11 residues. CDR3 bases: TGTGCCCTCCGTACGGCGGCGGGCTACACCTTC. Amino acids: CALRTAAGYTF.

The chain couples TRBV30 to TRBJ1-2; 8 bases match TRBD1. There are 12 residues in the CDR3. Germline V CDR1 and CDR2: GTSNPN, SVGIG (reference sequence). V shed 3 bases and J 6 bases; nucleotides not matched to a gene: 3. CDR3 protein: CAWRNRGDGYTF. For the CDR3, the DNA is TGTGCCTGGAGAAACAGGGGGGATGGCTACACCTTC.

The rearrangement uses TRBV4-3 and TRBJ2-7; TRBD2 aligns across 9 bases. Trimming at V came to 1 base and at J to 3 bases, leaving 4 bases not matched to a gene. CDR3 length: 15 residues. Germline V gene lookup returns CDR1 LGHNA and CDR2 YSLEER. CDR3 bases: TGCGCCAGCAGCCAAGGTAGCGGGAGCCTCTACGAGCAGTACTTC. It translates to CASSQGSGSLYEQYF.

V is TRBV27 and J is TRBJ2-2; 12 positions agree with TRBD2. V dropped 6 bases and J dropped 4; count of bases not matched to a gene: 6. Germline CDR1 reads MNHEY; CDR2 reads SMNVEV (reference sequence). CDR3 length equals 16 residues. CDR3 in DNA: TGTGCCAGCAGCTTCGGACTAGCGGGATTCACCGGGGAGCTGTTTTTT. Encoded protein: CASSFGLAGFTGELFF.

The chain is built from TRBV2 and TRBJ2-2; D may be TRBD1 (5 bases). CDR3 length equals 16 residues. V shed 7 bases and J shed 5 bases, with 20 bases lying between them. Germline values: CDR1 SNHLY, CDR2 FYNNEI. CDR3 sequence (DNA): TGTGCCAGCAAGAAAGGACACGTCGTGGGAACCGGGGAGCTGTTTTTT. Translated: CASKKGHVVGTGELFF. Full variable domain (rest looked up from reference TRBV2 and TRBJ2-2): EPEVTQTPSHQVTQMGQEVILRCVPISNHLYFYWYRQILGQKVEFLVSFYNNEISEKSEIFDDQFSVERPDGSNFTLKIRSTKLEDSAMYFCASKKGHVVGTGELFFGEGSRLTVL.

V and J are TRBV10-3 and TRBJ1-4, with D tentatively TRBD1 (5 bases). CDR1 is ENHRY and CDR2 is SYGVKD in the germline V gene. With 0 bases removed from V and 6 bases from J, the gap between germline ends came to 8 bases. The CDR3 is 14 amino acids. This CDR3 reads CAISESRGDEKLFF. The CDR3, as DNA: TGTGCCATCAGTGAGTCGCGGGGGGATGAAAAACTGTTTTTT.

CDR3 loop: CASSDGSLNTGELFF. The CDR3 DNA follows: TGTGCCAGCAGTGATGGGAGCCTAAACACCGGGGAGCTGTTTTTT. The V call is TRBV2, the J call TRBJ2-2; D may be TRBD2 (5 bases). Germline lookup yields CDR1 SNHLY and CDR2 FYNNEI. The ends were cut back, 3 bases at V and 2 bases at J, with 10 bases in the middle. The length of the CDR3 is 15 residues.

The chain recombines TRBV5-1 with TRBJ2-5; D unresolved. Germline V lookup: CDR1 SGHRS, CDR2 YFSETQ. The CDR3 totals 13 residues. The V gene lost 3 bases and the J gene lost 5 bases, with 11 bases spanning the gap. The CDR3 region is CASSSEIWETQYF. CDR3 DNA: TGCGCCAGCAGCTCTGAGATATGGGAGACCCAGTACTTC.

The chain employs TRBV7-9 and TRBJ2-7; 11 nucleotides align to TRBD2. V lost 2 bases to trimming and J lost 6 bases; unmatched junction nucleotides: 12. The germline V gene encodes CDR1 SEHNR and CDR2 FQNEAQ (reference sequence). This CDR3 contains 17 residues. This CDR3 reads CASSLWLAGGLGGEQYF. As DNA, the CDR3 is TGTGCCAGCAGCTTATGGCTAGCGGGAGGTTTGGGCGGCGAGCAGTACTTC.

The chain recombines TRBV5-4 with TRBJ2-3; the match to TRBD2 covers 13 bases. J was trimmed by 4 bases and V by 4 bases; bases with no gene match: 6. Germline loops: CDR1 SGHNT, CDR2 YYREEE (reference sequence). There are 16 residues in the CDR3. This CDR3 is CASSSRTSGSADTQYF. DNA for the CDR3: TGTGCCAGCAGCAGTAGGACTAGCGGGAGTGCAGATACGCAGTATTTT.

The rearrangement joins TRBV5-1 to TRBJ2-7; TRBD2 matches 8 bases. The CDR3 is 15 residues long. Unmatched junction bases numbered 3, after V lost 1 base and J lost 0 bases. CDR1 is SGHRS, CDR2 YFSETQ, per germline. The CDR3 nucleotides read TGCGCCAGCAGCTTGCGGGGGGGGCACTCCTACGAGCAGTACTTC. It specifies CASSLRGGHSYEQYF.

The V call is TRBV6-5, the J call TRBJ1-2; D might be TRBD1 (6 bases). Germline V gives CDR1 MNHEY, CDR2 SVGAGI. The CDR3 is 15 residues long. The V end lost 0 bases, the J end lost 4 bases, and 12 bases lay between the germline ends. Written as DNA, the CDR3 is TGTGCCAGCAGTTACTCTTCGGACAGCAGCTATGGCTACACCTTC. Translated, it gives CASSYSSDSSYGYTF.

The sample holds one count of this clone. The rearrangement joins TRBV19 to TRBJ1-1, with 8 nucleotides matching TRBD1. The germline V gene has CDR1 LNHDA and CDR2 SQIVND (reference sequence). The ends lost 3 bases at V and 3 bases at J; junction bases unmatched: 9. CDR3 size: 16 residues. CDR3 in DNA: TGTGCCAGTAGTATTAGCCCGACAGGGGTGCACACTGAAGCTTTCTTT. It codes for CASSISPTGVHTEAFF.

This chain joins TRBV5-5 and TRBJ1-3, with 7 bases matching TRBD1. With 6 bases clipped from V and 0 bases from J, the junction kept 6 bases outside the gene matches. The germline CDR1 and CDR2 sequences are SGHKS and YYEKEE (reference sequence). The CDR3 runs 15 residues. The CDR3 loop is CASKGQSGSGNTIYF. The CDR3 DNA is TGTGCCAGCAAGGGACAGTCAGGCTCTGGAAACACCATATATTTT.